Sequencing of this T cell receptor beta chain was carried out in a study of CD8 T cells in ankylosing spondylitis. General study points: Disease-linked clones displayed a CD8+ phenotype and appeared relatively rarely in peripheral blood. Roughly 8 highly homologous variants formed a TCR beta motif that appeared characteristic of ankylosing spondylitis blood.

This clonotype was seen ten or more times. What it recognizes is unknown. Quantitative 5'-RACE with molecular barcodes was used to make the TCR beta libraries. TCRdb independently ran MiXCR on the 5' RACE reads; one entry per CDR3 protein. The sample lists 200,000 to 250,000 distinct CDR3 sequences, approximately 20% seen once, with under 55% in the top ten. Trimming removed 0 bases from V and 4 bases from J, with 10 bases in between. CDR1 is SGHRS, CDR2 YFSETQ, per germline. The CDR3 length is 14 residues. The chain has TRBV5-1 and TRBJ1-1, with TRBD1 as a possible D gene (6 bases). The receptor comes from a male donor with ankylosing spondylitis. The sequencing input was blood, either unsorted or a sorted T cell fraction (not recorded which). This CDR3 is CASSLAAGVTEAFF. DNA of the CDR3: TGCGCCAGCAGCTTGGCGGCAGGGGTCACTGAAGCTTTCTTT.